This T cell receptor (beta chain) stems from a study of glioma-infiltrating T cells (dated by TCRdb to the mid-2010s). For the wider study: TCR alpha- and beta-chain repertoires were sequenced from glioma tissue, non-neoplastic brain tissue and matched peripheral blood mononuclear cells. To measure divergence between tissue and blood T-cell populations, each tissue-infiltrating repertoire was compared with the peripheral blood repertoire of the same patient. Three low-grade glioma patients, several primary glioblastoma patients, and three non-glioma patients who contributed non-neoplastic brain tissue made up the paired cohort. What the authors observed across the whole study: Tissue and blood shared very few CDR3 sequences, a result attributed to high CDR3 diversity and limited sampling. Group comparisons rested on small numbers: three non-neoplastic, three low-grade glioma and 7 or 8 glioblastoma patients. In non-neoplastic patients, VJ-independent divergence between tissue and blood fell below expectation, whereas in all gliomas, and especially in low-grade gliomas, the divergence rose above expectation.

TCR alpha and beta CDR3 regions were amplified with the iRepertoire nested amplicon-rescue multiplex PCR (arm-PCR) platform from RNA. The input for one-step reverse transcription and amplification was about 95-450 ng of tissue mRNA or PBMC total RNA. Following bead purification, Illumina adapters were added through a secondary multiplex PCR, and the libraries were then gel-purified between 200 and 400 bp. Demultiplexing relied on internal 6-nucleotide barcodes carried by the libraries. The libraries were sequenced on an Illumina MiSeq using 2x220 or 2x250 nucleotide paired-end reads. The paper's data handling went like this. Paired reads were merged with FLASH 1.2.11 and aligned to the GRCh37 human genome with BWA-MEM before extracting TRA and TRB reads. V and J assignment used an IMGT-derived reference of cassette sequences and CDR3 motifs that included pseudogenes. Three-frame translation of reads was performed, and productive CDR3s were defined as those with a C...FGXG motif and no stop codons. Unique combinations of V-J cassette pair and CDR3 amino acid sequence were defined as clonotypes. Hamming distance filtering was applied to reads, with thresholds set by the sequence error rate of each sample in mapped regions. Using fastp trimming at Q25 and MiXCR clonotype assembly, TCRdb reanalyzed the public sequencing data and kept in-frame beta chains. Rows merge per CDR3 protein into single entries with the most common DNA and genes. The V and J calls were not made by the authors but by TCRdb's processing. Recorded for this sample are roughly 100,000 distinct CDR3 sequences; around 28% of them occurred a single time. The ten largest clonotypes hold 40% to 55% of the sample.

In the germline V gene, CDR1 corresponds to SGHAT and CDR2 to FQNNGV. The CDR3 measures 13 amino acids from cysteine to phenylalanine. Only CDR3 DNA is held: 39 bases, read in frame from base 1. A word on this clonotype: Its recognized antigen is unknown. A read error may account for a junction end that differs from germline.

This sequence uses TRBV11-2 and TRBJ2-5, with TRBD2 as a weak D call on 6 bases. The clonotype comes from a human donor with low-grade glioma or glioblastoma, undergoing nonglioma brain surgery, or in good health (not recorded which). What was sequenced was glioma tissue, nonneoplastic brain tissue, or PBMCs (not recorded which). The DNA sequence is as follows: TGTGCCAGCAGCTCGGGACTCCAAGATACCCAGTACTTC. This translates into CASSSGLQDTQYF.